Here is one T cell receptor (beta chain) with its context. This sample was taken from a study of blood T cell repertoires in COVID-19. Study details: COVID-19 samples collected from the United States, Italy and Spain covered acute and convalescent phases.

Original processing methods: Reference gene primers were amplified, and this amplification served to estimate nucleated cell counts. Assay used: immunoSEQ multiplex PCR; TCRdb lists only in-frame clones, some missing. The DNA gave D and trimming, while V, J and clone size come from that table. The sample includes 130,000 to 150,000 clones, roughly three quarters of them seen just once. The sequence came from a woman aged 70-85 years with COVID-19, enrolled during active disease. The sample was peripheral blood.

The CDR3 region is CASSQRDIQYF. CDR3 nucleotides: TGTGCCAGCAGTCAGCGTGACATTCAGTACTTC. This chain links TRBV28 with TRBJ2-4, with D hard to call. Trimming shortened V by 5 bases and J by 8 bases, and 7 bases separated the two germline ends. Germline assignment: CDR1 MDHEN and CDR2 SYDVKM. The CDR3 loop spans 11 amino acids.